This passage covers 32 T cell receptor beta chains from one sample sequenced in a study of tumor and adjacent non-tumor tissue in lung cancer. A modified ARM-PCR protocol with three rounds of nested PCR amplified TCRbeta. Using its own MiXCR run on the multiplex PCR reads, TCRdb lists one record per CDR3 protein. The repertoire holds roughly 120,000 distinct CDR3 sequences, with roughly 80% as singletons. RNA was extracted from bulk tissue without any cell sorting. Sequencing was performed on lung tumor tissue. The receptors here all came from a woman aged 55-69 years with non-small cell lung cancer.

As for this clonotype: An end of the junction does not agree with germline; a read error may underlie this. The rearrangement joins TRBV11-3 to TRBJ2-1; the D gene is possibly TRBD2 (6 bases). CDR1 is SGHNT and CDR2 is YENEEA in the germline V gene. The CDR3 extends over 17 amino acids. The CDR3 nucleotides are TGCGACAGCAACTTAGAGTTGACTAGTGGGAGCCACAATGAGCAGTTCTTC. This sequence encodes CDSNLELTSGSHNEQFF.

Points on this clonotype: At one of its ends the junction is not consistent with the germline gene, which may arise from a read error. This chain links TRBV29-1 with TRBJ1-1, with 9 bases matching TRBD1. Germline V gene data show CDR1 as SQVTM and CDR2 as ANQGSEA. The CDR3 contains 14 residues. CDR3 bases: TGCAGCGTTGGTCCCGATGGGACAGGGTTTGAAGTCATCTTT. Encoded protein: CSVGPDGTGFEVIF.

On this clonotype: One base away lies a much larger clone, so this may be a sequencing read error. The chain employs TRBV10-3 and TRBJ2-7; 9 nucleotides agree with TRBD1. The J segment lost 2 bases and the V segment lost 4 bases, leaving 9 bases of the junction unmatched. Germline V gene lookup returns CDR1 ENHRY and CDR2 SYGVKD. CDR3 length: 16 amino acids. Here the CDR3 DNA reads TGTGCCATCAGTGCGCGGACAGGGGCAAGCACCTACGAGCAGTACTTC. It translates to CAISARTGASTYEQYF.

This clonotype was counted a few times. This could be a read error, since a much larger clone is one nucleotide away. The chain couples TRBV29-1 to TRBJ2-6; D unclear. Trimming stripped 8 bases from V and 4 bases from J, with 15 bases between. The germline V gene encodes CDR1 SQVTM and CDR2 ANQGSEA. The CDR3 has 14 residues. CDR3 residues: CSRRTSGGANVLTF. The CDR3, as DNA: TGCAGCAGACGGACCTCCGGCGGGGCCAACGTCCTGACTTTC.

The CDR3 protein is CASSQLDGPCGYTF. CDR3 in DNA: TGCGCCAGCAGCCAACTGGACGGGCCTTGTGGCTACACCTTC. V and J are TRBV4-1 and TRBJ1-2; D call uncertain. Germline V gene data show CDR1 as MGHRA and CDR2 as YSYEKL. There are 14 residues in the CDR3. V was cut by 2 bases and J by 7 bases, with 14 bases left in between.

This clonotype showed up many times. The chain recombines TRBV6-6 with TRBJ1-4; 7 positions match TRBD1. V dropped 6 bases and J dropped 3; count of bases not matched to a gene: 7. Per germline, CDR1 MNHNY and CDR2 SVGAGI (reference sequence). The CDR3 length is 15 residues. The CDR3 sequence: CASRDGDRANEKLFF. CDR3 sequence (DNA): TGTGCCAGCAGAGATGGGGACAGAGCTAATGAAAAACTGTTTTTT.

To note about this clonotype: A much larger clonotype is one base distant, so this may be a read error. This sequence joins TRBV6-2 or TRBV6-3 and TRBJ1-1; D remains unclear. CDR1 and CDR2 (germline): MNHEY, SVGEGT. CDR3 length: 14 amino acids. The CDR3 protein is CASSDVVMNTESFF. For the CDR3, the DNA is TGTGCCAGCAGTGACGTTGTGATGAACACTGAATCTTTCTTT.

Comment on this clonotype: This may come from a read error, since a much larger clone is one base off. The chain employs TRBV28 and TRBJ2-5, with 9 bases aligning to TRBD1. The CDR3 is made up of 15 amino acids. Trimming removed 7 bases from V and 3 bases from J; junction bases left unmatched: 9. Per the germline V gene, CDR1 is MDHEN and CDR2 is SYDVKM. The CDR3 region is CASITRQGGEETQYF. For the CDR3, the DNA is TGTGCCAGCATCACCCGACAGGGGGGTGAAGAGACCCAGTACTTC.

Notes on this clonotype: Germline and junction disagree at one end, which may indicate a read error. The chain employs TRBV6-1 and TRBJ1-5; D gene uncertain. This CDR3 spans 17 amino acids. CDR1 is MNHNS and CDR2 is SASEGT in the germline V gene. The chain's CDR3 is CGSSEGRTAGSNQPQHF. DNA for the CDR3: TGTGGCAGCAGTGAGGGTAGGACGGCGGGGAGCAATCAGCCCCAGCACTTT.

A remark on this clonotype: This may come from a read error, since a much larger clone is one base off. The CDR3 ends on some other residue instead of the conserved phenylalanine or tryptophan, so this is likely a read error. The CDR3 DNA sequence: TGCGCCAGCACGACCATGCGAGGGACAGGAAGCAATCAGCCCCAGCATCTT. It codes for CASTTMRGTGSNQPQHL. This chain connects TRBV10-1 to TRBJ1-5, with 8 nucleotides matching TRBD1. Unmatched junction bases numbered 12, after V lost 7 bases and J lost 1 base. The CDR3 runs to 17 residues. Germline CDR1 is WNHNN and CDR2 is SYGVQD (reference sequence).

The gene calls are TRBV7-2 and TRBJ2-7; D may be TRBD1 or TRBD2 (5 bases each). V was pared by 7 bases and J by 2 bases, with 15 bases between. The CDR3 runs to 14 residues. Germline V gene sequence: CDR1 SGHTA, CDR2 FQGNSA. Here the CDR3 reads CASNPGTSPYEQYF. The CDR3 DNA reads TGTGCCAGCAACCCCGGGACGAGCCCCTACGAGCAGTACTTC.

Many counts were recorded for this clonotype. The gene calls are TRBV4-2 and TRBJ2-3, with 7 bases identical to TRBD2. The V gene end was trimmed by 4 bases and the J gene end by 2 bases; junction bases not matched to a gene: 15. Germline CDR1 LGHNA, CDR2 YNFKEQ. There are 18 residues in the CDR3. CDR3 coding DNA: TGTGCCAGCAGCCGAGGAAGGGGTAGCGGGTTAGACACAGATACGCAGTATTTT. Its translation: CASSRGRGSGLDTDTQYF.

Comment on this clonotype: This CDR3 is missing its conserved last phenylalanine or tryptophan, likely due to a read error. The DNA is omitted, as the CDR3 cannot be located on it reliably, and the CDR3 follows TCRdb's listing. The chain links TRBV6-2 or TRBV6-3 to TRBJ2-5. The CDR3 extends over 16 residues, inclusive of both ends. CDR1 and CDR2 from the germline V gene are MNHEY and SVGEGT. Here the CDR3 reads CASSTTRSGDQETQYL.

With respect to this clonotype: The junction departs from the called germline gene at one end, perhaps through a read error. V gene TRBV29-1 combines with J gene TRBJ2-7; 7 positions match TRBD1. The CDR3 is 12 residues long. CDR1 SQVTM and CDR2 ANQGSEA come from the germline V gene. In nucleotides, the CDR3 is TGCAACGTTGAGGGACAGACTTACGAGCATTACTTC. Amino acid sequence: CNVEGQTYEHYF.

To note about this clonotype: The DNA is omitted, as the CDR3 cannot be located on it reliably, and the CDR3 follows TCRdb's listing. The chain employs TRBV4-3 and TRBJ2-3; the table assigns TRBD2, which was not confirmed against the DNA. Germline V lookup: CDR1 LGHNA, CDR2 YSLEER. Including both end residues, the CDR3 is 16 amino acids long. CDR3 loop: CASIPVAGGITDTKYF.

The chain uses TRBV19 and TRBJ1-5, with 7 bases fitting TRBD1. Germline loops: CDR1 LNHDA, CDR2 SQIVND (reference sequence). The CDR3 is 14 amino acids. The CDR3 loop is CVTKTGESNQPQHF. In DNA form, the CDR3 reads TGTGTCACTAAAACAGGGGAAAGCAATCAGCCCCAGCATTTT. The variable domain in full, completed from reference TRBV19 and TRBJ1-5, reads DGGITQSPKYLFRKEGQNVTLSCEQNLNHDAMYWYRQDPGQGLRLIYYSQIVNDFQKGDIAEGYSVSREKKESFPLTVTSAQKNPTAFYLCVTKTGESNQPQHFGDGTRLSIL.

In the case of this clonotype: This is likely a read error, given that the CDR3 carries no conserved phenylalanine or tryptophan at its end. CDR3 sequence (DNA): TGCAGGGGAGGGACAGTTAACACTGAAGCTTTCATT. Residues: CRGGTVNTEAFI. The J gene is TRBJ1-1, the V gene TRBV29-1, with 7 bases that match TRBD1. The CDR3 contains 12 residues. Looked up from germline, CDR1 is SQVTM and CDR2 is ANQGSEA.

Note on this clonotype: At one end, the junction sequence differs from germline, possibly due to a read error. The rearrangement uses TRBV4-3 and TRBJ2-1, with D maybe TRBD1 (6 bases). Germline CDR1 reads LGHNA; CDR2 reads YSLEER. This CDR3 region has 12 residues. The CDR3 reads CASSQRDNKQFF. The CDR3 bases are TGCGCCAGCAGCCAACGGGACAATAAGCAGTTCTTC.

This CDR3 is CASAQGQIEGELFF. CDR3 DNA sequence: TGTGCCAGCGCCCAGGGACAGATAGAAGGGGAGCTGTTTTTT. This chain joins TRBV6-1 and TRBJ2-2; the match to TRBD1 covers 7 bases. The J segment lost 8 bases and the V segment lost 8 bases, leaving 11 bases of the junction unmatched. Germline V gives CDR1 MNHNS, CDR2 SASEGT. The CDR3 has 14 residues.

This clonotype came up once. The chain joins TRBV11-2 to TRBJ2-3, with D unclear. CDR3 length equals 11 residues. Germline lookup yields CDR1 SGHAT and CDR2 FQNNGV. The germline V and J ends were trimmed by 6 bases and 12 bases, with 13 bases remaining between them. The CDR3 nucleotides read TGTGCCAGCAGTTCTACACCTATACAGTATTTT. This sequence encodes CASSSTPIQYF.

This clonotype turned up a few times. The junction departs from the called germline gene at one end, perhaps through a read error. The chain is built from TRBV20-1 and TRBJ2-3; 7 bases line up with TRBD2. Germline loops: CDR1 DFQATT, CDR2 SNEGSKA (reference sequence). The CDR3 runs 14 residues. CDR3: CSVREGLSTDTQYF. CDR3 DNA: TGCAGTGTTAGGGAGGGGCTTAGCACGGATACGCAGTATTTT.

A remark on this clonotype: The germline gene is not matched at one end of the junction; a read error may be the cause. J is TRBJ1-1 and V is TRBV11-3; D is unclear. From germline, CDR1 is SGHNT and CDR2 YENEEA. This CDR3 is built from 15 residues. CDR3: CASNLDLGRGTETFF. The CDR3 bases are TGTGCCAGCAACTTAGATTTGGGGAGAGGCACTGAAACTTTCTTT.

The V call is TRBV1, the J call TRBJ1-6; the table's D call TRBD1 went unverified against the DNA. TRBV1 is a documented pseudogene. This CDR3 contains 16 residues. The CDR3 reads CISSRDNSSYNSPLHF. For the CDR3, the DNA is TGTATCAGCAGCCGGGACAATAGCTCCTATAATTCACCCCTCCACTTT.

Note on this clonotype: This sequence may be a read error, since a much larger clone differs from it by one base. The gene calls are TRBV20-1 and TRBJ2-3; 14 positions match TRBD2. This CDR3 comprises 17 residues. CDR1 DFQATT and CDR2 SNEGSKA come from the germline V gene (reference sequence). This chain's CDR3 is CSARSPGLAGVADTQCF. CDR3 bases: TGCAGTGCTAGAAGTCCGGGACTAGCGGGAGTTGCAGATACGCAGTGTTTT.

Comment on this clonotype: One junction end disagrees with the germline gene, perhaps due to a read error. V gene TRBV29-1 combines with J gene TRBJ2-5; 7 bases align to TRBD2. Germline loops: CDR1 SQVTM, CDR2 ANQGSEA. The CDR3 loop spans 18 amino acids. This CDR3 reads CCVESPSGETITQETQYF. The CDR3 region has the DNA TGCTGCGTTGAAAGCCCCAGCGGGGAGACGATAACCCAAGAGACCCAGTACTTC.

As regards this clonotype: A much larger clonotype is one base distant, so this may be a read error. This chain joins TRBV4-2 and TRBJ2-3; TRBD1 agrees at 12 bases. With 4 bases clipped from V and 4 bases from J, the junction kept 6 bases outside the gene matches. Germline values: CDR1 LGHNA, CDR2 YNFKEQ. The CDR3 sequence is 16 residues long. The CDR3 here is CASSPGTGGNADTQYF. The CDR3 DNA follows: TGTGCCAGCAGCCCCGGGACAGGGGGCAACGCAGATACGCAGTATTTT.

The chain joins TRBV28 to TRBJ1-1; D is perhaps TRBD1 (6 bases). This CDR3 contains 15 residues. The V gene's germline CDR1 is MDHEN and CDR2 SYDVKM. Trimming pared 6 bases from V and 13 bases from J, leaving 27 bases between. Here the CDR3 DNA reads TGTGCCAGCAGACCACAGGGACCCACTATCACTGTAGTTTTCTTT. Protein: CASRPQGPTITVVFF.

On this clonotype itself: A read error may explain this, as a much larger clone is one base away. The chain has TRBV20-1 and TRBJ2-3; D is unclear. The CDR3 length is 14 residues. CDR1 and CDR2 (germline): DFQATT, SNEGSKA (reference sequence). CDR3 in DNA: TGCAGTGCTCCGAGAGGCCGAAACACAGATACGCATTATTTT. Amino acid sequence: CSAPRGRNTDTHYF.

For this clonotype: As the CDR3 is not closed by the conserved phenylalanine or tryptophan, this likely results from a read error. The chain combines TRBV6-2 or TRBV6-3 with TRBJ2-7, with a weak D call TRBD1 (6 bases). CDR1 and CDR2 (germline): MNHEY, SVGEGT. This CDR3 spans 11 amino acids. The CDR3 reads CAISDRYEQYL. The CDR3 DNA reads as TGTGCCATCAGTGACAGGTACGAGCAGTACCTC.

About this clonotype: One end of the junction fails to match germline, which may point to a read error. V usage is TRBV20-1 and J usage is TRBJ2-3, with D perhaps TRBD2 (7 bases). The V gene's germline CDR1 is DFQATT and CDR2 SNEGSKA (reference sequence). The CDR3 consists of 17 residues. CDR3 in DNA: TGCAGTGCTAGAGATCTGCTTGCGGGGGCTTACACAGAAACGCAGTATTTT. Protein sequence: CSARDLLAGAYTETQYF.

Worth noting for this clonotype: Mismatch with germline at one junction end may stem from a read error. The chain employs TRBV6-2 or TRBV6-3 and TRBJ2-1; D remains unclear. Per germline, CDR1 MNHEY and CDR2 SVGEGT. The CDR3 covers 15 residues. CDR3 sequence reads: CASSYLRSSYNEQSF. The CDR3 nucleotides read TGTGCCAGTAGTTACTTGAGGAGCTCCTACAATGAGCAGTCCTTC.

Remarks on this clonotype: This clone may be a read error of a much larger clone one base away. The chain joins TRBV6-1 to TRBJ1-2; D not certain. This CDR3 spans 13 amino acids. Germline loops: CDR1 MNHNS, CDR2 SASEGT. The CDR3 bases are TGTGCCATCAGTGCTGAGGGTGACTATGGCTACACCTTC. Protein sequence: CAISAEGDYGYTF.